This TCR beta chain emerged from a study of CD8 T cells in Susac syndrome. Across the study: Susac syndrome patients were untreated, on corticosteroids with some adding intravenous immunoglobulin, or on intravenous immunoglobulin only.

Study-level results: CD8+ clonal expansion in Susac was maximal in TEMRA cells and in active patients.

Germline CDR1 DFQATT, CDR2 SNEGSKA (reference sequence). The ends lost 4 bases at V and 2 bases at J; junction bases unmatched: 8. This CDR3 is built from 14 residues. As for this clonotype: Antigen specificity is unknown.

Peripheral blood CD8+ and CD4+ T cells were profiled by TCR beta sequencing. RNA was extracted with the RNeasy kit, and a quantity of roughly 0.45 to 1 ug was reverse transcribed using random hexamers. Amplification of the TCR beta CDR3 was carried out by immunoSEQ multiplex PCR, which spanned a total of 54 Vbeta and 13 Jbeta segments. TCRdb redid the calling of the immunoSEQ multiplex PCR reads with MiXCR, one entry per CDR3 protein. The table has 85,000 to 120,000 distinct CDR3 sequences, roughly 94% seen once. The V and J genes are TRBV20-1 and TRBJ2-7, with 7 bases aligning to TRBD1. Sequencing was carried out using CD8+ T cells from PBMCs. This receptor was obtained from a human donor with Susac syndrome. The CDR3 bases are TGCAGTGCTATTGGACAGGAAGGGACCTACGAGCAGTACTTC. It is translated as CSAIGQEGTYEQYF.